Below are 19 T cell receptor beta chains sequenced from a single sample in a study of T cells after yellow fever vaccination. TCRdb redid the calling of the 5' RACE reads with MiXCR, one entry per CDR3 protein. The sample consists of hundreds of thousands of distinct CDR3 sequences, around a sixth of them appearing once. Sequenced here: PBMCs, sampled before the yellow fever booster vaccination. These receptors originate from a young man who received the YFV17D yellow fever vaccine.

This sequence joins TRBV9 and TRBJ2-5, with 11 bases fitting TRBD2. In germline, CDR1 is SGDLS, CDR2 YYNGEE. Trimming took 3 bases from V and 0 from J; bases not matched to a gene: 4. This CDR3 has 16 residues. This chain's CDR3 is CASSARLAGYQETQYF. CDR3 DNA sequence: TGTGCCAGCAGCGCCAGACTAGCGGGGTACCAAGAGACCCAGTACTTC.

J is TRBJ1-5 and V is TRBV5-1; weak D call: TRBD1 (6 bases). Trimming took 4 bases from V and 9 from J, leaving 14 bases between them. Looked up from germline, CDR1 is SGHRS and CDR2 is YFSETQ. The CDR3 loop spans 13 amino acids. The DNA for the CDR3 is TGCGCCAGCAGCCTTGAACAGGGTGGGCCCCAGCATTTT. Translating gives CASSLEQGGPQHF.

The chain couples TRBV5-1 to TRBJ2-7, with 11 positions matching TRBD1. The germline CDR1 and CDR2 sequences are SGHRS and YFSETQ. The CDR3 runs to 15 residues. J gave up 7 bases and V 3 bases, and 9 bases lay outside the gene matches. The CDR3 region has the DNA TGCGCCAGCAGCTCGGGACAGGGGGAAGAAGAGGAGCAGTACGTC. Translating it yields CASSSGQGEEEEQYV.

J is TRBJ2-1 and V is TRBV5-5, with 7 nucleotides matching TRBD2. The germline gives CDR1 SGHKS, CDR2 YYEKEE (reference sequence). Trimming took 6 bases from V and 12 from J; bases not matched to a gene: 9. The CDR3 sequence is 12 residues long. As DNA, the CDR3 is TGTGCCAGCACCGGGGGGATCCTTGGGCAGTTCTTC. This codes for CASTGGILGQFF.

This clonotype was detected a few times. This chain connects TRBV6-1 to TRBJ2-5; D is ambiguous. This CDR3 has 15 residues. The V gene lost 4 bases and the J gene lost 7 bases, with 19 bases spanning the gap. Germline V CDR1 and CDR2: MNHNS, SASEGT. The CDR3 region is CASSVGQARSGTQYF. Here the CDR3 DNA reads TGTGCCAGCAGTGTAGGGCAGGCCAGGTCGGGGACCCAGTACTTC.

This clonotype was observed a handful of times. The chain is built from TRBV7-3 and TRBJ2-3, with D maybe TRBD2 (6 bases). The CDR3 is 14 residues long. Trimming stripped 5 bases from V and 4 bases from J, with 13 bases between. Germline CDR1 and CDR2: SGHTA and FQGTGA. The CDR3 sequence: CASSQTSSADTQYF. CDR3 DNA: TGTGCCAGCAGCCAAACTAGCAGCGCAGATACGCAGTATTTT.

In this sample, this clonotype turned up many times. J is TRBJ2-5 and V is TRBV20-1; D is perhaps TRBD2 (6 bases). Trimming cost V 6 bases and J 4 bases, with 18 bases left between them. The CDR3 loop spans 14 amino acids. Germline assignment: CDR1 DFQATT and CDR2 SNEGSKA (reference sequence). The CDR3 DNA reads as TGCAGTGCCACGACGGTGGCGGGGATAGAGACCCAGTACTTC. Translating gives CSATTVAGIETQYF.

This clonotype was counted between two and nine times. CDR3 in amino acids: CSAPFAGGPKTQYF. The CDR3 region has the DNA TGCAGTGCTCCTTTCGCGGGGGGGCCGAAGACCCAGTACTTC. The chain couples TRBV20-1 to TRBJ2-5; 9 bases are a match to TRBD2. The CDR3 length is 14 residues. V lost 5 bases and J lost 6; bases outside the gene matches: 10. Germline CDR1 reads DFQATT; CDR2 reads SNEGSKA (reference sequence).

The chain joins TRBV6-6 to TRBJ2-7, with 10 bases lining up with TRBD1. The germline CDR1 and CDR2 sequences are MNHNY and SVGAGI (reference sequence). The CDR3 contains 15 residues. The V segment lost 5 bases and the J segment 2 bases; nucleotides outside the gene matches: 6. CDR3 in amino acids: CASSGAGQGTYEQYF. The CDR3 DNA is TGTGCCAGCAGTGGAGCGGGACAGGGGACCTACGAGCAGTACTTC.

The chain carries TRBV20-1 and TRBJ1-4, with 10 bases fitting TRBD1. Germline V lookup: CDR1 DFQATT, CDR2 SNEGSKA (reference sequence). The CDR3 is 14 residues long. The J segment lost 7 bases and the V segment lost 2 bases, leaving 4 bases of the junction unmatched. DNA for the CDR3: TGCAGTGCTAGATCCGGGACAGGGGCTGAAAAACTGTTTTTT. Residues: CSARSGTGAEKLFF.

There are a few counts of this clonotype. This chain uses TRBV20-1 with TRBJ2-7; 8 bases align to TRBD1. This CDR3 has 13 amino acids. CDR1 and CDR2 (germline): DFQATT, SNEGSKA (reference sequence). V shed 4 bases, J shed 3 bases, and the junction held 5 bases outside the gene matches. The CDR3 nucleotides are TGCAGTGCTACAGACAGGGGATACTACGAGCAGTACGTC. This gives the protein CSATDRGYYEQYV.

This clonotype has just a few counts. This chain links TRBV7-9 with TRBJ1-2, with D unresolved. V lost 8 bases and J lost 1, with 14 bases in between. Per the germline V gene, CDR1 is SEHNR and CDR2 is FQNEAQ (reference sequence). This CDR3 contains 14 residues. The CDR3 spells CASGAGYDNYGYTF. The CDR3 DNA reads as TGTGCCAGCGGAGCAGGTTACGATAACTATGGCTACACCTTC.

V usage is TRBV5-1 and J usage is TRBJ2-7; 9 nucleotides align to TRBD2. Germline V gives CDR1 SGHRS, CDR2 YFSETQ. The CDR3 is 16 residues long. V was pared by 0 bases and J by 6 bases, with 10 bases of the junction left unmatched. This CDR3 is CASSLDAAGGHREQYF. The DNA of the CDR3 is TGCGCCAGCAGCTTGGACGCAGCGGGGGGCCACCGCGAGCAGTACTTC.

This clonotype was picked up many times. This rearrangement joins TRBV7-3 to TRBJ1-1; D may be TRBD1 (6 bases). The germline CDR1 and CDR2 sequences are SGHTA and FQGTGA. The CDR3 runs 13 residues. The V end was cut by 2 bases, the J end by 5 bases, with 9 bases between. CDR3 bases: TGTGCCAGCAGCTTATTACAGGGAACTGAAGCTTTCTTT. It codes for CASSLLQGTEAFF.

This clonotype occurred a few times. The rearrangement uses TRBV6-2 or TRBV6-3 and TRBJ2-7; D assignment may be TRBD1 or TRBD2 (7 bases each). From germline, CDR1 is MNHEY and CDR2 SVGEGT. This CDR3 contains 15 residues. V lost 7 bases and J lost 5, with 21 bases in between. CDR3: CASTLGRGPLDEQYV. The CDR3 nucleotides read TGTGCCAGCACCCTGGGGAGGGGGCCCCTTGACGAGCAGTACGTC.

The chain carries TRBV20-1 and TRBJ2-2; 8 bases line up with TRBD2. Germline CDR1 DFQATT, CDR2 SNEGSKA (reference sequence). The CDR3 extends over 16 amino acids. Germline trimming cut 4 bases from V and 1 base from J; bases unmatched to any gene: 8. The CDR3 sequence: CSAISPAGENTGELFF. The CDR3, as DNA: TGCAGTGCTATTTCCCCAGCGGGGGAGAACACCGGGGAGCTGTTTTTT.

The CDR3 bases are TGTGCCATCAGTGAGTCAGCATTATCAGGGGCCAACGTCCTGACTTTC. As protein: CAISESALSGANVLTF. This sequence joins TRBV10-3 and TRBJ2-6; D unresolved. With 0 bases removed from V and 4 bases from J, the gap between germline ends came to 10 bases. Germline V gene sequence: CDR1 ENHRY, CDR2 SYGVKD. The CDR3 spans 16 residues.

The chain couples TRBV29-1 to TRBJ1-2; 11 positions match TRBD1. Trimming removed 0 bases from V and 5 bases from J; junction bases left unmatched: 11. Looked up from germline, CDR1 is SQVTM and CDR2 is ANQGSEA. The CDR3 sequence is 17 residues long. The CDR3 sequence: CSVEERTGGRSNYGYTF. The CDR3 nucleotides are TGCAGCGTTGAAGAGAGGACAGGGGGCAGGTCGAATTATGGCTACACCTTC.

In its sample, this clonotype was seen many times. The V call is TRBV5-5, the J call TRBJ2-1; D is ambiguous. Germline loops: CDR1 SGHKS, CDR2 YYEKEE (reference sequence). This CDR3 spans 14 amino acids. V was pared by 0 bases and J by 12 bases, with 16 bases between. Here the CDR3 DNA reads TGTGCCAGCAGCTTGGCAGATCCCAGGTCGGGGCAGTTCTTC. This sequence encodes CASSLADPRSGQFF.